Below, 15 T cell receptor beta chains from the same sample are listed, as sequenced in a study of T cells in Graves' hyperthyroidism and ophthalmopathy. Using RNA transcripts as the source, TCR beta CDR3 regions were amplified. HTBI primers were the set used in a first-round RT-PCR of the TCR CDR3. TCRdb processed the multiplex PCR reads anew with MiXCR; each CDR3 protein has one entry. The data hold about 250,000 distinct CDR3 sequences, with around 22% observed a single time. The sample comprised blood. The receptors were sampled from a man aged 25-45 years with Graves' ophthalmopathy.

This clonotype was seen a few times. This chain joins TRBV4-2 and TRBJ2-1; 9 bases align to TRBD2. The CDR3 runs to 16 residues. V dropped 0 bases and J dropped 9; count of bases not matched to a gene: 9. The germline V gene has CDR1 LGHNA and CDR2 YNFKEQ. The CDR3 DNA is TGTGCCAGCAGCCAAGAAGCGGGGGGTAGTTTAGGTGAGCAGTTCTTC. Encoded protein: CASSQEAGGSLGEQFF.

This clonotype was recorded at least ten times. V gene TRBV28 combines with J gene TRBJ2-3; TRBD1 agrees at 7 bases. The V and J ends lost 2 bases and 2 bases, in that order; junction bases with no gene match: 4. The CDR3 has 15 residues. Germline values: CDR1 MDHEN, CDR2 SYDVKM. CDR3 residues: CASSLPGQTTDTQYF. The CDR3 DNA reads as TGTGCCAGCAGTTTACCGGGACAGACCACAGATACGCAGTATTTT.

The chain combines TRBV29-1 with TRBJ2-5; D possibly matches TRBD1 or TRBD2 (6 bases each). This CDR3 has 12 amino acids. Trimming pared 4 bases from V and 5 bases from J, leaving 11 bases between. Germline V CDR1 and CDR2: SQVTM, ANQGSEA. CDR3 bases: TGCAGCGTTGCTTCGGGGGCGGAGACCCAGTACTTC. As protein: CSVASGAETQYF.

This clonotype was seen many times. This chain links TRBV12-3 or TRBV12-4 with TRBJ1-5; D is unresolved. V lost 3 bases and J 2 bases, leaving 8 bases between the germline ends. The CDR3 has 14 residues. DNA for the CDR3: TGTGCCAGCAGTTTTGGAAGGGGCAATCAGCCCCAGCATTTT. This gives the protein CASSFGRGNQPQHF.

A note on this clonotype: This sequence may be a read error, since a much larger clone differs from it by one base. The chain carries TRBV28 and TRBJ1-5, with TRBD1 as a possible D gene (5 bases). V was cut by 8 bases and J by 6 bases, with 11 bases left in between. The V gene's germline CDR1 is MDHEN and CDR2 SYDVKM. The CDR3 totals 12 residues. For the CDR3, the DNA is TGTGCCAGCGGGACGGTGAGTCAGCCCCAGCATTTT. This codes for CASGTVSQPQHF.

There are a few counts of this clonotype. This rearrangement joins TRBV27 to TRBJ2-4, with no clear D. This CDR3 spans 17 amino acids. Trimming cost V 5 bases and J 0 bases, with 17 bases left between them. Germline CDR1 MNHEY, CDR2 SMNVEV (reference sequence). CDR3 DNA: TGTGCCAGCAGTCGCAGGACGGGCAACTTAGCCAAAAACATTCAGTACTTC. The encoded protein is CASSRRTGNLAKNIQYF.

This chain uses TRBV7-9 with TRBJ2-1; D not certain. This CDR3 is 12 amino acids long. CDR1 is SEHNR and CDR2 is FQNEAQ in the germline V gene (reference sequence). The V end lost 8 bases, the J end lost 7 bases, and 12 bases lay between the germline ends. The CDR3 coding sequence is TGTGCCAGCTCTGCGGAAGGTAATGAGCAGTTCTTC. Translated, it gives CASSAEGNEQFF.

This clonotype was seen more than once but under ten times. The chain has TRBV3-1 and TRBJ2-1, with 7 bases matching TRBD2. Trimming took 1 base from V and 4 from J; bases not matched to a gene: 4. Germline-derived CDR1 and CDR2 are LGHDT and YNNKEL (reference sequence). This CDR3 has 15 amino acids. CDR3 DNA sequence: TGTGCCAGCAGCCAAGGCGGGACTATGTACAATGAGCAGTTCTTC. Translation: CASSQGGTMYNEQFF.

Many counts were recorded for this clonotype. J is TRBJ2-1 and V is TRBV2; 9 nucleotides match TRBD2. The CDR3 covers 15 residues. V was pared by 6 bases and J by 2 bases, with 5 bases of the junction left unmatched. In germline, CDR1 is SNHLY, CDR2 FYNNEI. CDR3 amino acids: CASSSTSGPYNEQFF. The DNA of the CDR3 is TGTGCCAGCAGCTCGACTAGCGGTCCCTACAATGAGCAGTTCTTC.

V is TRBV7-8 and J is TRBJ2-5, with no clear D. Germline V CDR1 and CDR2: SGHVS, FQNEAQ. V was clipped by 0 bases and J by 5 bases, with 16 bases between them. There are 16 residues in the CDR3. The chain's CDR3 is CASSLAGYTSGETQYF. The CDR3 nucleotides read TGTGCCAGCAGCTTAGCTGGATACACCTCCGGGGAGACCCAGTACTTC.

The table lists this clonotype with many counts. The chain has TRBV7-8 and TRBJ2-1; possible D gene TRBD1, 5 bases. V lost 5 bases and J lost 0, with 14 bases in between. Germline V lookup: CDR1 SGHVS, CDR2 FQNEAQ. The CDR3 totals 16 residues. CDR3: CASSGQGVGSYNEQFF. In DNA form, the CDR3 reads TGTGCCAGCAGCGGTCAGGGCGTCGGCTCCTACAATGAGCAGTTCTTC.

This chain connects TRBV30 to TRBJ1-2; D unresolved. V was cut by 2 bases and J by 6 bases, with 10 bases left in between. The germline CDR1 and CDR2 sequences are GTSNPN and SVGIG (reference sequence). CDR3 length: 12 amino acids. The CDR3 sequence: CAWSPTQNGYTF. The CDR3 coding sequence is TGTGCCTGGAGTCCGACACAGAATGGCTACACCTTC.

The sample holds a few counts of this clonotype. The gene calls are TRBV7-2 and TRBJ2-1; 10 bases agree with TRBD2. The germline CDR1 and CDR2 sequences are SGHTA and FQGNSA. J gave up 8 bases and V 0 bases, and 7 bases lay outside the gene matches. The CDR3 runs to 16 residues. The CDR3, as DNA: TGTGCCAGCAGCTTAGCCGGGACTAGCGTTATTTATGAGCAGTTCTTC. This sequence encodes CASSLAGTSVIYEQFF.

This clonotype was recorded many times. The chain employs TRBV12-3 or TRBV12-4 and TRBJ1-3, with 7 bases aligning to TRBD1. The CDR3 runs to 14 residues. J lost 4 bases, V lost 7 bases, and 7 bases had no gene match. The CDR3 is CASINRGNGNTIYF. CDR3 sequence (DNA): TGTGCCAGCATAAACAGGGGTAACGGAAACACCATATATTTT.

In regard to this clonotype: A much larger clone differs from this one at a single base, so this may be a read error. The chain has TRBV28 and TRBJ2-1; 9 nucleotides match TRBD2. The CDR3 sequence is 16 residues long. From germline, CDR1 is MDHEN and CDR2 SYDVKM. CDR3 DNA sequence: TGTGCCAGCAGTTTGGCTAGCGGGAACTCCCACAATGAGCAGTTCTTC. Its translation is CASSLASGNSHNEQFF.